A selection of T cell receptor beta chains follows, all from one sample in a study of cytotoxic CD8 clonotypes in ibrutinib-treated CLL. TCRdb's copy holds only in-frame clones and misses some; the assay was immunoSEQ multiplex PCR. This table holds a few hundred thousand clones, 70% found once. Sequences were derived from PBMCs, sampled after 24 months of ibrutinib treatment. These receptors were taken from a human donor with chronic lymphocytic leukemia. Both conserved end residues are part of each CDR3. D genes are given only for firm matches. Only part of the rows carry a size: once, few, many, or a class if the clone is expanded.

j_gene | v_gene | d_gene | abundance | CDR3nt | CDR3aa
TRBJ2-7 | TRBV30 | TRBD1 | - | TGTGCCTACCGGGACAGGGTGAGTGTGTCGGGCTACGAGCAGTACTTC | CAYRDRVSVSGYEQYF
TRBJ1-5 | TRBV9 | - | - | TGTGCCAGTAGGCGGGGGGTTGACAGCAATCAGCCCCAGCATTTT | CASRRGVDSNQPQHF
TRBJ2-7 | TRBV18 | - | - | TGTGCCAGCTCACCACAGGGTAGTAATGGTGACGAGCAGTACTTC | CASSPQGSNGDEQYF
TRBJ2-7 | TRBV18 | TRBD1 | - | TGTGCCAGCTCGCACAGGGGGCTGAGCTACGAGCAGTACTTC | CASSHRGLSYEQYF
TRBJ2-7 | TRBV10-3 | - | - | TGTGCCATCAGATCGGACGATTCCTACGAGCAGTACTTC | CAIRSDDSYEQYF
TRBJ2-7 | TRBV18 | - | few | TGTGCCAGCTCACCATTCGGGGGCGAGCAGTACTTC | CASSPFGGEQYF
TRBJ2-2 | TRBV7-3 | - | once | TGTGCCAGCAGCTTAAACGGAGTTTCCGGGGAGCTGTTTTTT | CASSLNGVSGELFF
TRBJ2-1 | TRBV7-9 | TRBD2 | - | TGTGCCAGCAGCCCGACTAGCGGGAGTTATAATGAGCAGTTCTTC | CASSPTSGSYNEQFF
TRBJ2-7 | TRBV27 | TRBD2 | - | TGTGCCAGCAGTTCCGGACTAGACTACGAGCAGTACTTC | CASSSGLDYEQYF
TRBJ2-7 | TRBV7-6 | - | - | TGTGCCAGCAGCCCGTTTAGCGGCCCTTACTACGAGCAGTACTTC | CASSPFSGPYYEQYF
TRBJ2-1 | TRBV13 | TRBD2 | - | TGTGCCAGCAGCCGAAGGACTAGGAATGAGCAGTTCTTC | CASSRRTRNEQFF
TRBJ2-5 | TRBV28 | - | - | TGTGCCAGCAGTACCGGCGAGACCCAGTACTTC | CASSTGETQYF
TRBJ2-5 | TRBV30 | - | - | TGTGCCTGGAGTGTACTTTTAGAGACCCAGTACTTC | CAWSVLLETQYF
TRBJ2-1 | TRBV7-6 | - | - | TGTGCCAGCAGCCTTAGGGGCAACTCCTACAATGAGCAGTTCTTC | CASSLRGNSYNEQFF
TRBJ2-7 | TRBV27 | - | - | TGTGCCAGCAGTAGGGGGGGCAGGGACGAGCAGTACTTC | CASSRGGRDEQYF
TRBJ1-1 | TRBV4-2 | - | - | TGTGCCAGCAGCCAAACAGTCGAAGCTTTCTTT | CASSQTVEAFF
TRBJ1-1 | TRBV2 | - | - | TGTGCCAGCAGTGATTCGACAGCGATATTGAACACTGAAGCTTTCTTT | CASSDSTAILNTEAFF
TRBJ2-1 | TRBV19 | TRBD2 | - | TGTGCCAGTAGTATTTCACTAGCGGGCCTGAATGAGCAGTTCTTC | CASSISLAGLNEQFF
TRBJ2-3 | TRBV28 | TRBD2 | - | TGTGCCAGCAGTTTAATCACACTAGCGGGAGCCACAGATACGCAGTATTTT | CASSLITLAGATDTQYF
TRBJ1-1 | TRBV6-5 | - | - | TGTGCCAGCAGGTCAACGGGACGGCTGGAAGCTTTCTTT | CASRSTGRLEAFF
TRBJ2-2 | TRBV13 | - | - | TGTGCCAGCAGCCTGAGGGGGATTGGGGCGAACACCGGGGAGCTGTTTTTT | CASSLRGIGANTGELFF
TRBJ2-3 | TRBV14 | - | - | TGTGCCAGCAGCCGAGGGGGGGGCACAGATACGCAGTATTTT | CASSRGGGTDTQYF
TRBJ1-1 | TRBV6-5 | - | - | TGTGCCAGCAGACGGACACAGAACACTGAAGCTTTCTTT | CASRRTQNTEAFF
TRBJ1-3 | TRBV7-2 | - | few | TGTGCCAGCAGCGGGGGCGGAAAGAGCTCTGGAAACACCATATATTTT | CASSGGGKSSGNTIYF
TRBJ2-7 | TRBV10-3 | - | - | TGTGCCGTCAGGGGAAACTACGAGCAGTACTTC | CAVRGNYEQYF
TRBJ2-3 | TRBV6-5 | - | - | TGTGCCAGCAGTTATATAAGGGGCGAGGATACGCAGTATTTT | CASSYIRGEDTQYF
TRBJ2-5 | TRBV4-1 | - | - | TGCGCCAGCAGCCAAGGCGACCTGTACCAAGAGACCCAGTACTTC | CASSQGDLYQETQYF
TRBJ2-1 | TRBV25-1 | TRBD2 | - | TGTGCCAGCAGTGAGGGTAGCGGGTACGGATCCTACAATGAGCAGTTCTTC | CASSEGSGYGSYNEQFF
TRBJ2-5 | TRBV6-5 | - | - | TGTGCCAGTAGGGAGAGAGGGACCCAGTACTTC | CASRERGTQYF
TRBJ1-5 | TRBV7-2 | - | few | TGTGCCAGCAGCTTAGTAGGGGCGGGCAATCAGCCCCAGCATTTT | CASSLVGAGNQPQHF
TRBJ1-1 | TRBV4-1 | TRBD1 | - | TGCGCCAGCAGCCAAGAAGGCGGGACAGGGAAAGGTGGCACTGAAGCTTTCTTT | CASSQEGGTGKGGTEAFF
TRBJ2-6 | TRBV18 | - | - | TGTGCCAGCTCACCCGCTCCCGTCAGCCCCTCTGGGGCCAACGTCCTGACTTTC | CASSPAPVSPSGANVLTF
TRBJ2-5 | TRBV5-1 | - | - | TGCGCCAGCAGCGTGACTGGAGGGACAGAGACCCAGTACTTC | CASSVTGGTETQYF
TRBJ2-2 | TRBV6-1 | TRBD1 | - | TGTGCCAGCAGTGCACAGGGGTCCTCAAAGAACACCGGGGAGCTGTTTTTT | CASSAQGSSKNTGELFF
TRBJ2-7 | TRBV7-2 | TRBD1 | - | TGTGCCAGCAGCTTATGGACAGGGGCCTACGAGCAGTACTTC | CASSLWTGAYEQYF